One and the same sample provided the 5 T cell receptor beta chains below, sequenced in a study of T cell responses to AZD1222 COVID-19 vaccine (dated by TCRdb to 2020 to 2022). Per the publication, the time point label means: baseline before first vaccination. Libraries came from the immunoSEQ multiplex PCR assay. Not all clones reach the TCRdb copy of this immuneACCESS table, which keeps in-frame sequences only. Checked studies attribute under half of the gap to unresolved V genes and leave the rest unexplained. The sample table contains 85,000 to 130,000 clones; only one count was recorded for around nine tenths of them. The top ten hold under 4% of the sample. Sample: peripheral blood, taken on day 0 of AZD1222 vaccination. These receptors all come from an adult in good health.

V gene TRBV4-2 combines with J gene TRBJ1-2; 7 positions match TRBD1. The CDR3 consists of 16 residues. V was pared by 0 bases and J by 4 bases, with 8 bases of the junction left unmatched. Germline CDR1 LGHNA, CDR2 YNFKEQ. CDR3 amino acids: CASSQDVGTDFYGYTF. CDR3 coding DNA: TGTGCCAGCAGCCAAGATGTCGGGACAGACTTCTATGGCTACACCTTC.

V usage is TRBV2 and J usage is TRBJ1-5, with D unresolved. With 6 bases removed from V and 6 bases from J, the gap between germline ends came to 9 bases. CDR3 length: 12 amino acids. CDR1 and CDR2 from the germline V gene are SNHLY and FYNNEI. This CDR3 is CASSLIIQPQHF. The CDR3 nucleotides are TGTGCCAGCAGCCTGATTATTCAGCCCCAGCATTTT. Full variable domain (outside the CDR3, taken from reference TRBV2 and TRBJ1-5): EPEVTQTPSHQVTQMGQEVILRCVPISNHLYFYWYRQILGQKVEFLVSFYNNEISEKSEIFDDQFSVERPDGSNFTLKIRSTKLEDSAMYFCASSLIIQPQHFGDGTRLSIL.

In its sample, this clone was seen a few times. V gene TRBV30 combines with J gene TRBJ1-6; D is unclear. From germline, CDR1 is GTSNPN and CDR2 SVGIG (reference sequence). CDR3 length: 14 amino acids. Deletions cut 2 bases from V and 6 bases from J, with 11 bases between. This CDR3 is CAWSLGNTNSPLHF. In nucleotides, the CDR3 is TGTGCCTGGAGTTTGGGTAACACTAATTCACCCCTCCACTTT.

The V call is TRBV5-1, the J call TRBJ2-7; tentative D call: TRBD1 (5 bases). CDR3 size: 13 residues. Trimming pared 0 bases from V and 3 bases from J, leaving 7 bases between. Germline lookup yields CDR1 SGHRS and CDR2 YFSETQ. CDR3 residues: CASSLVQGYEQYF. The CDR3 region has the DNA TGCGCCAGCAGCTTGGTGCAGGGCTACGAGCAGTACTTC.

The DNA of the CDR3 is TGTGCCAGCAGCCAAAGTGGTACGCAGTATTTT. Translated, it gives CASSQSGTQYF. The chain carries TRBV7-3 and TRBJ2-3; D remains ambiguous. CDR1 and CDR2 from the germline V gene are SGHTA and FQGTGA. Trimming cost V 5 bases and J 8 bases, with 8 bases left between them. The length of the CDR3 is 11 residues.